This T cell receptor beta chain originates from a study of blood T cell repertoires in COVID-19. The repertoire was sequenced with immunoSEQ multiplex PCR; TCRdb's copy has only in-frame clones and lacks some. The sample carries about 300,000 clones, 80% to 90% recorded once. Enrollees, 18 to 89 years old, lived in 24 US areas. Symptom resolution, clearance, or two negative PCRs marked the recovered donors of Cohort 3. Trimming stripped 11 bases from V and 2 bases from J, with 13 bases between. From germline, CDR1 is MNHEY and CDR2 SMNVEV (reference sequence). The CDR3 length is 13 residues. This sequence joins TRBV27 and TRBJ1-3; perhaps TRBD1 as D (6 bases). Sequences were obtained from PBMCs or T cells enriched from blood (not recorded which). The sequence derives from a man younger than 45 who had recovered from COVID-19. CDR3 in amino acids: CAAGGPPGNTIYF. The CDR3 bases are TGTGCCGCGGGGGGGCCTCCTGGAAACACCATATATTTT.